Below are 9 T cell receptor beta chains sequenced from a single sample in a study of cytomegalovirus exposure and HLA in healthy donors. PCR involved 60 Vbeta and 13 Jbeta primers. The table came from immunoSEQ multiplex PCR; TCRdb's copy has only in-frame clones and leaves some out. The sample yields 160,000 or so clones, around three quarters seen once. The sequenced material came from PBMCs. These receptors were taken from a man aged 40-49 years in good health and CMV-seronegative.

The chain joins TRBV2 to TRBJ1-1, with D possibly matching TRBD1 (5 bases). Trimming pared 6 bases from V and 1 base from J, leaving 9 bases between. CDR1 and CDR2 (germline): SNHLY, FYNNEI. This CDR3 has 13 amino acids. The CDR3 protein is CASRPTENTEAFF. CDR3 coding DNA: TGTGCCAGCAGGCCGACAGAGAACACTGAAGCTTTCTTT.

This clone was seen a handful of times. This chain joins TRBV27 and TRBJ2-2; D call uncertain. This CDR3 region has 16 residues. Trimming stripped 3 bases from V and 1 base from J, with 12 bases between. Germline V gene lookup returns CDR1 MNHEY and CDR2 SMNVEV (reference sequence). CDR3 in amino acids: CASSFGLGLNTGELFF. The CDR3 nucleotides are TGTGCCAGCAGTTTCGGCCTGGGCCTGAACACCGGGGAGCTGTTTTTT.

The V and J genes are TRBV15 and TRBJ2-4, with 13 bases fitting TRBD2. The CDR3 extends over 22 amino acids. With 0 bases clipped from V and 0 bases from J, the junction kept 14 bases outside the gene matches. In germline, CDR1 is LNHNV, CDR2 YYDKDF (reference sequence). CDR3 residues: CATSRDPNVLAGGEVAKNIQYF. CDR3 bases: TGTGCCACCAGCAGAGACCCGAATGTACTAGCGGGAGGGGAAGTAGCCAAAAACATTCAGTACTTC.

The chain combines TRBV15 with TRBJ1-2; 7 positions match TRBD1. The germline V gene encodes CDR1 LNHNV and CDR2 YYDKDF (reference sequence). CDR3 size: 15 residues. The V gene end was trimmed by 5 bases and the J gene end by 5 bases; junction bases not matched to a gene: 11. CDR3 nucleotides: TGTGCCACCAGCTTTACCCCAGGGGGGAATTATGGCTACACCTTC. Residues: CATSFTPGGNYGYTF.

This clone has only a few counts. The genes are TRBV28 and TRBJ2-2; no definite D call. From germline, CDR1 is MDHEN and CDR2 SYDVKM. The CDR3 length is 13 residues. With 5 bases removed from V and 7 bases from J, the gap between germline ends came to 11 bases. The CDR3 loop is CASSLPLGGELFF. The CDR3 DNA reads as TGTGCCAGCAGTCTCCCACTTGGCGGGGAGCTGTTTTTT.

The chain uses TRBV25-1 and TRBJ1-5, with D perhaps TRBD1 (5 bases). Germline lookup yields CDR1 MGHDK and CDR2 SYGVNS. Trimming cost V 1 base and J 6 bases, with 13 bases left between them. The CDR3 is 15 amino acids. CDR3 sequence (DNA): TGTGCCAGCAGTGAATCCGGGGGGATGGGTCAGCCCCAGCATTTT. Amino acids: CASSESGGMGQPQHF.

The chain employs TRBV28 and TRBJ2-1, with D perhaps matching TRBD1 (5 bases). Germline CDR1 MDHEN, CDR2 SYDVKM. V dropped 5 bases and J dropped 2 bases, with 16 bases sitting between them. CDR3 length equals 16 residues. The CDR3 sequence is CASSPLGAVAYNEQFF. CDR3 coding DNA: TGTGCCAGCAGTCCCCTAGGGGCCGTGGCCTACAATGAGCAGTTCTTC.

The rearrangement uses TRBV19 and TRBJ2-1; unclear D gene. The CDR3 sequence is 15 residues long. Germline loops: CDR1 LNHDA, CDR2 SQIVND (reference sequence). Trimming pared 5 bases from V and 1 base from J, leaving 12 bases between. The CDR3 loop is CASSSRVGSYNEQFF. The CDR3 DNA reads as TGTGCCAGTAGTTCCCGGGTGGGTTCCTACAATGAGCAGTTCTTC.

The chain carries TRBV7-2 and TRBJ2-1; TRBD2 matches 15 bases. Trimming took 5 bases from V and 8 from J; bases not matched to a gene: 7. Looked up from germline, CDR1 is SGHTA and CDR2 is FQGNSA. The length of the CDR3 is 16 residues. The CDR3 coding sequence is TGTGCCAGCAGCCCCCCGGGACTAGCGGGAGGACATGAGCAGTTCTTC. The encoded protein is CASSPPGLAGGHEQFF. The full variable domain, rest sourced from reference TRBV7-2 and TRBJ2-1, is GAGVSQSPSNKVTEKGKDVELRCDPISGHTALYWYRQSLGQGLEFLIYFQGNSAPDKSGLPSDRFSAERTGGSVSTLTIQRTQQEDSAVYLCASSPPGLAGGHEQFFGPGTRLTVL.